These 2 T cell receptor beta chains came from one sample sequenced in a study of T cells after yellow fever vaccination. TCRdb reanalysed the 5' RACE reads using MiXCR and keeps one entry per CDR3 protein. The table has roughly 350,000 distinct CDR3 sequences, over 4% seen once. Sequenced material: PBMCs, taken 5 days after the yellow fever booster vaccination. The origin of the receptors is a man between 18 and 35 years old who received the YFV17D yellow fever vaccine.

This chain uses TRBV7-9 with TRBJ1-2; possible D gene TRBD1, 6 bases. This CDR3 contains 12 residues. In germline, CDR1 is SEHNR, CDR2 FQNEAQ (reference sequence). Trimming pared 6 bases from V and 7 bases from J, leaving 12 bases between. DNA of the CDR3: TGTGCCAGCAGAGCTAACAGGGTTGGCTACACCTTC. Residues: CASRANRVGYTF.

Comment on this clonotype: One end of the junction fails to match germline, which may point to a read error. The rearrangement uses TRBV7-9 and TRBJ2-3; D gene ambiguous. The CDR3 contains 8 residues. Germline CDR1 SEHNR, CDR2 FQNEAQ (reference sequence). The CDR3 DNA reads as TGTGCCAGCAGCCCCCGGCATTTT. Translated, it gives CASSPRHF.